These 27 T cell receptor beta chains originate from one sample sequenced in a study of T cell changes during pregnancy in multiple sclerosis. Sequencing was performed with immunoSEQ multiplex PCR; in TCRdb, only in-frame clones are kept and a portion is missing. The sample contains some 97,000 clones, approximately 94% of which appear only once. This sample comprised peripheral blood, obtained in the second trimester of pregnancy. Source of these receptors: a female donor with multiple sclerosis, enrolled in a pregnancy study.

The chain joins TRBV5-4 to TRBJ1-6; 8 bases map to TRBD1. CDR3 length equals 18 residues. Per the germline V gene, CDR1 is SGHNT and CDR2 is YYREEE (reference sequence). The V segment lost 0 bases and the J segment 0 bases; nucleotides outside the gene matches: 5. The CDR3 DNA reads as TGTGCCAGCAGCTTGGGCAGGGGGCCCAGCTCCTATAATTCACCCCTCCACTTT. This codes for CASSLGRGPSSYNSPLHF.

The chain joins TRBV7-9 to TRBJ1-3; no clear D gene. V lost 1 base and J lost 2, with 3 bases in between. Per the germline V gene, CDR1 is SEHNR and CDR2 is FQNEAQ (reference sequence). This CDR3 is built from 13 residues. The CDR3 coding sequence is TGTGCCAGCAGCTTAGTAGCTGGAAACACCATATATTTT. The encoded protein is CASSLVAGNTIYF.

The genes are TRBV7-3 and TRBJ2-1; 8 bases agree with TRBD2. Germline V gene data show CDR1 as SGHTA and CDR2 as FQGTGA. The CDR3 sequence is 15 residues long. Trimming cost V 3 bases and J 5 bases; bases outside gene matches: 6. The CDR3, as DNA: TGTGCCAGCAGCTTCGCTAGCGGGTCAAACAATGAGCAGTTCTTC. It specifies CASSFASGSNNEQFF.

V is TRBV21-1 and J is TRBJ2-7; the D call in the table, TRBD2, was not verified against the DNA. TRBV21-1 counts as a pseudogene. The CDR3 runs to 17 residues. The CDR3 sequence: CASSKVGRWAGGYEQYF. CDR3 DNA: TGTGCCAGCAGCAAAGTGGGCAGGTGGGCGGGGGGATACGAGCAGTACTTC.

In this sample, this clone turned up once. The CDR3 DNA is TGTGCCAGTAGTAACCGGGACAATGAGCAGTTCTTC. Translating it yields CASSNRDNEQFF. The chain links TRBV19 to TRBJ2-1; D gene ambiguous. Germline values: CDR1 LNHDA, CDR2 SQIVND (reference sequence). The V end was cut by 4 bases, the J end by 5 bases, with 6 bases between. The CDR3 runs to 12 residues.

The chain uses TRBV6-6 and TRBJ1-4, with D perhaps matching TRBD1 (6 bases). The CDR3 has 14 amino acids. The ends were cut back, 10 bases at V and 7 bases at J, with 19 bases in the middle. CDR1 and CDR2 (germline): MNHNY, SVGAGI (reference sequence). CDR3 residues: CATRRGLGGEKLFF. For the CDR3, the DNA is TGTGCCACCAGGCGGGGGCTGGGGGGTGAAAAACTGTTTTTT.

About this clone: Other DNA sequences in the same sample also yield this CDR3. The chain combines TRBV7-2 with TRBJ1-5, with D possibly TRBD1 on 5 matching bases. There are 13 residues in the CDR3. The germline V gene encodes CDR1 SGHTA and CDR2 FQGNSA. V lost 4 bases and J lost 4, with 8 bases in between. The chain's CDR3 is CASSSGRNQPQHF. CDR3 sequence (DNA): TGTGCCAGCAGCTCAGGGCGGAATCAGCCCCAGCATTTT.

The genes are TRBV11-2 and TRBJ2-7; perhaps TRBD2 as D (5 bases). The ends were cut back, 5 bases at V and 0 bases at J, with 17 bases in the middle. Germline loops: CDR1 SGHAT, CDR2 FQNNGV. The CDR3 runs to 16 residues. The CDR3 region is CASSPTGGSGSYEQYF. The CDR3 DNA sequence: TGTGCCAGCAGCCCGACGGGCGGGTCTGGCTCCTACGAGCAGTACTTC.

This chain uses TRBV6-5 with TRBJ2-2, with 7 nucleotides matching TRBD1. The length of the CDR3 is 14 residues. The V segment lost 5 bases and the J segment 7 bases; nucleotides outside the gene matches: 7. The germline gives CDR1 MNHEY, CDR2 SVGAGI. Here the CDR3 DNA reads TGTGCCAGCAGTACCGGGACAGCAAGCGGGGAGCTGTTTTTT. Encoded protein: CASSTGTASGELFF.

V and J are TRBV5-1 and TRBJ2-2; D is possibly TRBD2 (6 bases). V was trimmed by 3 bases and J by 5 bases, leaving 8 bases between them. CDR1 and CDR2 from the germline V gene are SGHRS and YFSETQ. This CDR3 is 13 amino acids long. In DNA, the CDR3 is TGCGCCAGCAGCTCCCGGGAGACCGGGGAGCTGTTTTTT. Translation gives CASSSRETGELFF.

The chain carries TRBV30 and TRBJ1-2, with 7 bases that match TRBD1. CDR1 is GTSNPN, CDR2 SVGIG, per germline (reference sequence). CDR3 length: 14 residues. V shed 3 bases, J shed 4 bases, and the junction held 8 bases outside the gene matches. The CDR3 protein is CAWRTGFGPYGYTF. The CDR3 DNA is TGTGCCTGGAGGACAGGGTTCGGCCCCTATGGCTACACCTTC.

The chain carries TRBV18 and TRBJ1-2; D possibly corresponds to TRBD1 (5 bases). Deletions cut 8 bases from V and 6 bases from J, with 13 bases between. CDR1 is KGHSH, CDR2 LQKENI, per germline. The CDR3 contains 12 residues. The CDR3 reads CASRMDNHGYTF. The CDR3 region has the DNA TGTGCCAGCCGTATGGACAACCATGGCTACACCTTC.

CDR3 DNA sequence: TGCAGCGTTGATACCATTCTCAATGGGGGTAGCGGGAGGTGGGGACGCACATACAATGAGCAGTTCTTC. This encodes CSVDTILNGGSGRWGRTYNEQFF. The genes are TRBV29-1 and TRBJ2-1, with 10 bases lining up with TRBD2. After removal of 3 bases from V and 4 bases from J, the junction contained 30 bases not matched to a gene. Germline lookup yields CDR1 SQVTM and CDR2 ANQGSEA. The CDR3 is 23 amino acids.

A note on this clone: A read error may produce the germline difference seen at one junction end. The chain uses TRBV18 and TRBJ2-7, with D possibly TRBD2 on 6 matching bases. Germline loops: CDR1 KGHSH, CDR2 LQKENI. There are 13 residues in the CDR3. This CDR3 reads CASSLEGLYQQYF. DNA for the CDR3: TGTGCCAGCTCACTGGAGGGGCTCTACCAGCAGTACTTC.

This clone was seen a few times. The genes are TRBV28 and TRBJ2-7; a weak D match, TRBD1 (5 bases). Trimming took off 1 base at V and 0 bases at J, with 7 bases between the two ends. The CDR3 loop spans 14 amino acids. The germline gives CDR1 MDHEN, CDR2 SYDVKM. CDR3 in amino acids: CASSLSDSSYEQYF. The CDR3 DNA reads as TGTGCCAGCAGTTTATCTGACAGCTCCTACGAGCAGTACTTC.

The gene calls are TRBV7-2 and TRBJ2-1; TRBD2 matches 9 bases. Trimming cost V 4 bases and J 6 bases; bases outside gene matches: 10. The CDR3 spans 16 residues. From germline, CDR1 is SGHTA and CDR2 FQGNSA. Written as DNA, the CDR3 is TGTGCCAGCAGCTCGAATAGCGGGAGTCCCTCCAATGAGCAGTTCTTC. Its translation is CASSSNSGSPSNEQFF.

This clone was seen once. The rearrangement joins TRBV9 to TRBJ2-2; D unclear. With 2 bases removed from V and 5 bases from J, the gap between germline ends came to 10 bases. Per the germline V gene, CDR1 is SGDLS and CDR2 is YYNGEE. This CDR3 region has 14 residues. CDR3 amino acids: CASSVEPRTGELFF. The CDR3, as DNA: TGTGCCAGCAGCGTGGAGCCCCGGACCGGGGAGCTGTTTTTT.

This chain joins TRBV9 and TRBJ2-5, with TRBD2 matching 7 bases. CDR1 is SGDLS and CDR2 is YYNGEE in the germline V gene. The CDR3 contains 15 residues. V shed 6 bases, J shed 5 bases, and the junction held 13 bases outside the gene matches. CDR3 amino acids: CASTPHASGGETQYF. CDR3 nucleotide sequence: TGTGCCAGCACCCCCCATGCTAGCGGAGGTGAGACCCAGTACTTC.

J is TRBJ2-4 and V is TRBV19; tentative D call: TRBD2 (6 bases). V lost 2 bases, J lost 4 bases, and 9 bases lay in between. The CDR3 covers 14 residues. In germline, CDR1 is LNHDA, CDR2 SQIVND (reference sequence). The CDR3 loop is CASSITGGKNIQYF. CDR3 DNA: TGTGCCAGTAGTATAACCGGGGGTAAAAACATTCAGTACTTC.

The chain combines TRBV5-4 with TRBJ1-2, with 7 nucleotides matching TRBD1. CDR3 length: 15 amino acids. Germline trimming cut 4 bases from V and 12 bases from J; bases unmatched to any gene: 18. Germline lookup yields CDR1 SGHNT and CDR2 YYREEE (reference sequence). For the CDR3, the DNA is TGTGCCAGCAGCACATTAGGCAGGGGGGCCCAAAGTCACACCTTC. It codes for CASSTLGRGAQSHTF.

The V and J genes are TRBV27 and TRBJ1-1; weak D call: TRBD1 (5 bases). Germline values: CDR1 MNHEY, CDR2 SMNVEV (reference sequence). V was shortened by 5 bases and J by 4 bases, with 17 bases between the two germline ends. This CDR3 contains 15 residues. Here the CDR3 reads CASSPRALGGTEAFF. Here the CDR3 DNA reads TGTGCCAGCAGTCCCCGGGCCCTGGGGGGCACTGAAGCTTTCTTT.

The rearrangement links TRBV18 to TRBJ1-6, with D perhaps TRBD1 (5 bases). The CDR3 contains 21 residues. Per germline, CDR1 KGHSH and CDR2 LQKENI. Deletions cut 2 bases from V and 0 bases from J, with 23 bases between. The CDR3 loop reads CASSPSTDFAVGSSYNSPLHF. The DNA for the CDR3 is TGTGCCAGCTCACCATCGACAGACTTCGCGGTCGGGAGCTCCTATAATTCACCCCTCCACTTT.

V gene TRBV19 combines with J gene TRBJ2-2; TRBD2 might be the D (5 bases). Germline assignment: CDR1 LNHDA and CDR2 SQIVND (reference sequence). V was shortened by 3 bases and J by 6 bases, with 11 bases between the two germline ends. The CDR3 loop spans 14 amino acids. The CDR3 here is CASSIGRAAGELFF. In DNA form, the CDR3 reads TGTGCCAGTAGTATCGGGCGGGCCGCCGGGGAGCTGTTTTTT. The full variable domain, completed using reference TRBV19 and TRBJ2-2, is DGGITQSPKYLFRKEGQNVTLSCEQNLNHDAMYWYRQDPGQGLRLIYYSQIVNDFQKGDIAEGYSVSREKKESFPLTVTSAQKNPTAFYLCASSIGRAAGELFFGEGSRLTVL.

The J gene is TRBJ1-5, the V gene TRBV7-2; tentative D call: TRBD1 (5 bases). The V gene's germline CDR1 is SGHTA and CDR2 FQGNSA. V was shortened by 0 bases and J by 2 bases, with 14 bases between the two germline ends. This CDR3 has 17 amino acids. The DNA for the CDR3 is TGTGCCAGCAGCTTAGCGACCGGACACGCCGGCAATCAGCCCCAGCATTTT. Translated, it gives CASSLATGHAGNQPQHF.

The chain has TRBV28 and TRBJ1-6, with 7 nucleotides matching TRBD1. The CDR3 extends over 14 amino acids. From germline, CDR1 is MDHEN and CDR2 SYDVKM. V was clipped by 6 bases and J by 11 bases; unmatched bases: 10. CDR3 in DNA: TGTGCCAGCAGCCCGACAGGGATCGGTCCACCCCTCCACTTT. This encodes CASSPTGIGPPLHF.

CDR3 sequence reads: CASSEARRTGELFF. CDR3 nucleotide sequence: TGTGCCAGCAGTGAAGCGCGCCGGACCGGGGAGCTGTTTTTT. The chain recombines TRBV2 with TRBJ2-2; D is uncertain. CDR1 is SNHLY and CDR2 is FYNNEI in the germline V gene. This CDR3 contains 14 residues. Trimming took off 0 bases at V and 5 bases at J, with 7 bases between the two ends.

This chain links TRBV19 with TRBJ2-2; D remains ambiguous. Germline CDR1 and CDR2: LNHDA and SQIVND (reference sequence). The V end lost 1 base, the J end lost 7 bases, and 13 bases lay between the germline ends. The CDR3 runs 15 residues. Here the CDR3 reads CASSIGARRSGELFF. As DNA, the CDR3 is TGTGCCAGTAGTATAGGTGCTAGACGGAGCGGGGAGCTGTTTTTT.